The 4 T cell receptor beta chains below all came from one sample that was sequenced in a study of blood T cell repertoires in COVID-19. Repertoires were generated with immunoSEQ multiplex PCR, while TCRdb's copy carries only in-frame clones and drops some. The data show tens of thousands of clones, 86% seen once. Sequencing was done on a sample of peripheral blood. The origin of the receptors is a human donor in a cohort sampled during active COVID-19.

This clone has more than one count but fewer than ten. The chain employs TRBV27 and TRBJ1-2, with a tentative D call TRBD1 (5 bases). The germline V gene encodes CDR1 MNHEY and CDR2 SMNVEV (reference sequence). The V and J ends lost 3 bases and 8 bases respectively, with 13 bases between them. The CDR3 length is 13 residues. CDR3 loop: CASSFSGVQGYTF. CDR3 DNA sequence: TGTGCCAGCAGTTTCTCGGGGGTCCAAGGCTACACCTTC.

V is TRBV7-2 and J is TRBJ2-7, with 12 bases matching TRBD2. The CDR3 extends over 18 amino acids. Per germline, CDR1 SGHTA and CDR2 FQGNSA. V gave up 1 base and J gave up 0 bases; unmatched junction bases: 7. The CDR3 region has the DNA TGTGCCAGCAGCTTAGTGGCTAGCGGGAGGGCCAGCTCCTACGAGCAGTACTTC. Translating gives CASSLVASGRASSYEQYF.

This chain links TRBV5-1 with TRBJ1-2, with 7 nucleotides matching TRBD1. V lost 0 bases, J lost 7 bases, and 3 bases stayed unmatched. Per the germline V gene, CDR1 is SGHRS and CDR2 is YFSETQ. The CDR3 has 13 residues. The CDR3 loop is CASSLGGGSGYTF. The CDR3, as DNA: TGCGCCAGCAGCTTGGGAGGGGGCTCTGGCTACACCTTC. Full variable domain (remainder filled in from reference TRBV5-1 and TRBJ1-2): KAGVTQTPRYLIKTRGQQVTLSCSPISGHRSVSWYQQTPGQGLQFLFEYFSETQRNKGNFPGRFSGRQFSNSRSEMNVSTLELGDSALYLCASSLGGGSGYTFGSGTRLTVV.

J is TRBJ1-6 and V is TRBV27, with no clear D. Trimming stripped 4 bases from V and 9 bases from J, with 16 bases between. CDR1 MNHEY and CDR2 SMNVEV come from the germline V gene (reference sequence). This CDR3 has 15 amino acids. The CDR3 DNA follows: TGTGCCAGCAGTTCTCCCGGGAGCCATCCTTCACCCCTCCACTTT. Translating gives CASSSPGSHPSPLHF.